This T cell receptor beta chain originates from a study of identifying expanded T cells in peripheral blood. Broader study findings: Clone count variance between approximately 2-week samples rose with total template count.

Germline values: CDR1 MNHEY, CDR2 SVGAGI. This CDR3 is 14 amino acids long. A word on this clone: No antigen is known for it. The germline gene is not matched at one end of the junction; a read error may be the cause.

Produced via immunoSEQ multiplex PCR; TCRdb's table is partial and in-frame only. The sample yields about 97,000 clones, around 88% seen once. The chain uses TRBV6-5 and TRBJ2-1; 10 nucleotides line up with TRBD2. The receptor was isolated from a person aged 18 to 69 in good health. Sequenced material: blood. The CDR3 bases are TGTGCCAGCAGATACTCTAGCGGGGGAAGTGAGCAGTTCTTC. Its translation: CASRYSSGGSEQFF.